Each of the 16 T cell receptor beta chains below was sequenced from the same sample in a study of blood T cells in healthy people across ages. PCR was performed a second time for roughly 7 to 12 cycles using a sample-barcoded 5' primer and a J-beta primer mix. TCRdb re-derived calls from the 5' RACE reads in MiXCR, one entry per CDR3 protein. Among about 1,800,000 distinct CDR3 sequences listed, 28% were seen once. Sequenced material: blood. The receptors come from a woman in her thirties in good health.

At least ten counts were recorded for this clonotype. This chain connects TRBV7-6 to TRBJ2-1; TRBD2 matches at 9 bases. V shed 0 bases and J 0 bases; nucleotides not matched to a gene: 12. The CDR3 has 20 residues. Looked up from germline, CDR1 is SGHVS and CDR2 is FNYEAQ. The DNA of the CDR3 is TGTGCCAGCAGCTTAGCGGCAGCGGGGGGCGGACAAATCTCCTACAATGAGCAGTTCTTC. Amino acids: CASSLAAAGGGQISYNEQFF.

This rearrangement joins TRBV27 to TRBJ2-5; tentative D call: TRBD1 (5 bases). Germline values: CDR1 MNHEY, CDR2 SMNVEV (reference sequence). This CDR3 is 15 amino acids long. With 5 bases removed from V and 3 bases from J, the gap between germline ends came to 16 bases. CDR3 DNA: TGTGCCAGCAGTAGAAGACAGCACCCCGAAGAGACCCAGTACTTC. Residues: CASSRRQHPEETQYF.

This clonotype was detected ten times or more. Written as DNA, the CDR3 is TGTGCCAGCAGTTCGGGACTAGCGCCTACCTACGAGCAGTACTTC. Encoded protein: CASSSGLAPTYEQYF. The chain employs TRBV27 and TRBJ2-7; 10 bases fit TRBD2. CDR1 and CDR2 from the germline V gene are MNHEY and SMNVEV (reference sequence). This CDR3 has 15 residues. Trimming took 4 bases from V and 2 from J; bases not matched to a gene: 5.

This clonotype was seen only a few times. The CDR3 loop reads CASSEFSGVEAFF. The CDR3 coding sequence is TGTGCCAGCAGTGAATTTTCAGGGGTTGAAGCTTTCTTT. The chain links TRBV25-1 to TRBJ1-1, with D maybe TRBD1 (6 bases). V dropped 1 base and J dropped 7 bases, with 10 bases sitting between them. Germline CDR1 and CDR2: MGHDK and SYGVNS. This CDR3 region has 13 residues.

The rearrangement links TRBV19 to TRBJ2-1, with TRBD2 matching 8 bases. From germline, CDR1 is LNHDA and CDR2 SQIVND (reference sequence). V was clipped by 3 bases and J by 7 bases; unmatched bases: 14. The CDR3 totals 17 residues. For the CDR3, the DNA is TGTGCCAGTAGTATTAGGACTAGCAGGTTTACAAGGAATGAGCAGTTCTTC. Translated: CASSIRTSRFTRNEQFF. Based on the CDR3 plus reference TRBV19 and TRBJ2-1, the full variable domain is DGGITQSPKYLFRKEGQNVTLSCEQNLNHDAMYWYRQDPGQGLRLIYYSQIVNDFQKGDIAEGYSVSREKKESFPLTVTSAQKNPTAFYLCASSIRTSRFTRNEQFFGPGTRLTVL.

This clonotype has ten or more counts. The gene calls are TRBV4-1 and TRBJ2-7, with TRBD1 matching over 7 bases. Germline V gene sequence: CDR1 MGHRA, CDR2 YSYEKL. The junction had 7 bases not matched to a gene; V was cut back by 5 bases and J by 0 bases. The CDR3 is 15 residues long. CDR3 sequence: CASSRAGTASYEQYF. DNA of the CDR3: TGCGCCAGCAGCAGAGCCGGGACAGCCTCCTACGAGCAGTACTTC.

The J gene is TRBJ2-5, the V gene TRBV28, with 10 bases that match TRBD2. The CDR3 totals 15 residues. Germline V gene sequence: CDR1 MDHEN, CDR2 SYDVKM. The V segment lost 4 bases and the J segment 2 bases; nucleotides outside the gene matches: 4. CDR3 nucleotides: TGTGCCAGCAGTTCAGCTAGCGGGGGACAAGAGACCCAGTACTTC. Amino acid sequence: CASSSASGGQETQYF.

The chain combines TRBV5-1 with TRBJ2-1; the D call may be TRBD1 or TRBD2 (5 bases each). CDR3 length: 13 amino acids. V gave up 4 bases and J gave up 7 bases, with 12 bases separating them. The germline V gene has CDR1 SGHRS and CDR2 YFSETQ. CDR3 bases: TGCGCCAGCAGCAGGGGACCAGCTAATGAGCAGTTCTTC. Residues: CASSRGPANEQFF.

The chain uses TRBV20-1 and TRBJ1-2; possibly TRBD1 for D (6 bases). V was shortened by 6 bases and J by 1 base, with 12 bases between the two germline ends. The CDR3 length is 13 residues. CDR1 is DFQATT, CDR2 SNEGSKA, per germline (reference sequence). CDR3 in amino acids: CSARNRVNYGYTF. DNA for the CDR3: TGCAGTGCCCGAAACAGGGTTAACTATGGCTACACCTTC.

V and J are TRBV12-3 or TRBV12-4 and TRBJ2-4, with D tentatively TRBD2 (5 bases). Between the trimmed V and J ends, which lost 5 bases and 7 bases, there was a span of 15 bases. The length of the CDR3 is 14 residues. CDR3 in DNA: TGTGCCAGCAGTCCCCGGGGAGTACTGAACATTCAGTACTTC. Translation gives CASSPRGVLNIQYF.

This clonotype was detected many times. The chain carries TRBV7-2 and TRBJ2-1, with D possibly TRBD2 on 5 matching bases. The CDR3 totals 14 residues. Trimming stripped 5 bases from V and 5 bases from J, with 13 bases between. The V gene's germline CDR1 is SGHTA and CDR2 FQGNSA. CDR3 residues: CASSASGDHNEQFF. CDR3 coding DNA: TGTGCCAGCAGCGCATCCGGGGATCACAATGAGCAGTTCTTC.

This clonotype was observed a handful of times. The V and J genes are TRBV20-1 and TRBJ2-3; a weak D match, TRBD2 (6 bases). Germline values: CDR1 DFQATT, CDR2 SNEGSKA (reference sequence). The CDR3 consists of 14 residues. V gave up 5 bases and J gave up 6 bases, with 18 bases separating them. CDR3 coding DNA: TGCAGTGCTGTCGGGAGTACATTCGGGGATACGCAGTATTTT. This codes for CSAVGSTFGDTQYF.

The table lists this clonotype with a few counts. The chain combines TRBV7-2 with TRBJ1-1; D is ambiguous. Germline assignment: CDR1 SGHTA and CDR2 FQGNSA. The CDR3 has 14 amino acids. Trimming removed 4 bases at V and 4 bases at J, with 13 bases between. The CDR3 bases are TGTGCCAGCAGCTATCAATCATGGGGCACTGAAGCTTTCTTT. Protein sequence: CASSYQSWGTEAFF.

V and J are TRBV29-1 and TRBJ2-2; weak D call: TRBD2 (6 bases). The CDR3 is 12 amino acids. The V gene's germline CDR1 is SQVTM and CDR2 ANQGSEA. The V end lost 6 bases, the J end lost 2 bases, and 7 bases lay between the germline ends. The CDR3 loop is CSVGSNTGELFF. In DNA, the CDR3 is TGCAGCGTCGGGAGCAACACCGGGGAGCTGTTTTTT.

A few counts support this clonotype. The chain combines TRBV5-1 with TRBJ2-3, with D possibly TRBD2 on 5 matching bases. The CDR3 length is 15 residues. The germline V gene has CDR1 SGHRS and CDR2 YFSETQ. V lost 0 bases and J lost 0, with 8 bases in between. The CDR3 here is CASSLGTRSTDTQYF. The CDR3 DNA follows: TGCGCCAGCAGCTTGGGGACTCGTAGCACAGATACGCAGTATTTT.

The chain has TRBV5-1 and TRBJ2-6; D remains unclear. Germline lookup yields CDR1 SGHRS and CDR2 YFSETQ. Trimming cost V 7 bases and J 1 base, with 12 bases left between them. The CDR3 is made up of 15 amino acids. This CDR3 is CASGARFSGANVLTF. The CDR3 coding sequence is TGCGCCAGCGGAGCCCGGTTTTCTGGGGCCAACGTCCTGACTTTC.